Presented here are 14 T cell receptor beta chains from one specimen sequenced in a study of blood T cell repertoires in COVID-19. Sequencing was performed with immunoSEQ multiplex PCR; in TCRdb, only in-frame clones are kept and a portion is missing. The repertoire includes some 530,000 clones, about nine tenths of them detected once, and just over 8% sits in the top ten. Sequenced: PBMCs or T cells enriched from blood (not recorded which). The receptors derive from a woman aged 60-75 years who had recovered from COVID-19.

The rearrangement joins TRBV19 to TRBJ1-6, with D uncertain. CDR1 LNHDA and CDR2 SQIVND come from the germline V gene (reference sequence). The CDR3 is 19 residues long. Trimming pared 6 bases from V and 4 bases from J, leaving 25 bases between. DNA for the CDR3: TGTGCCAGTAGAGATCTCAGCGGGCGGAAGTCGGGTTATAATTCACCCCTCCACTTT. Its translation is CASRDLSGRKSGYNSPLHF.

The gene calls are TRBV19 and TRBJ1-6; 9 nucleotides align to TRBD1. CDR3 length equals 15 residues. Germline CDR1 reads LNHDA; CDR2 reads SQIVND (reference sequence). Unmatched junction bases numbered 5, after V lost 4 bases and J lost 7 bases. The CDR3 nucleotides read TGTGCCAGTAGTAGGTCGGGGACAGGGAATTCACCCCTCCACTTT. As protein: CASSRSGTGNSPLHF. Together with reference TRBV19 and TRBJ1-6, the CDR3 gives the full variable domain: DGGITQSPKYLFRKEGQNVTLSCEQNLNHDAMYWYRQDPGQGLRLIYYSQIVNDFQKGDIAEGYSVSREKKESFPLTVTSAQKNPTAFYLCASSRSGTGNSPLHFGNGTRLTVT.

This clone has only one observation. CDR3 sequence reads: CAWSGLAGENNEQFF. CDR3 coding DNA: TGTGCCTGGAGTGGCCTAGCGGGGGAGAACAATGAGCAGTTCTTC. The chain has TRBV30 and TRBJ2-1; 10 nucleotides align to TRBD2. The V gene's germline CDR1 is GTSNPN and CDR2 SVGIG (reference sequence). The CDR3 consists of 15 residues. J was trimmed by 5 bases and V by 1 base; bases with no gene match: 5.

The CDR3 is CASIDSGTAGELFF. The CDR3 nucleotides read TGTGCCAGTATTGATAGCGGAACTGCCGGGGAGCTGTTTTTT. The chain employs TRBV19 and TRBJ2-2, with a weak D call TRBD2 (6 bases). The CDR3 runs to 14 residues. V lost 7 bases and J 6 bases, leaving 15 bases between the germline ends. Germline V gives CDR1 LNHDA, CDR2 SQIVND (reference sequence). The full variable domain, completed using reference TRBV19 and TRBJ2-2, is DGGITQSPKYLFRKEGQNVTLSCEQNLNHDAMYWYRQDPGQGLRLIYYSQIVNDFQKGDIAEGYSVSREKKESFPLTVTSAQKNPTAFYLCASIDSGTAGELFFGEGSRLTVL.

This clone occurred a few times. In DNA, the CDR3 is TGCGCCAGCAGTGAGGGTCCAGGGGACACCGGGGAGCTGTTTTTT. This translates into CASSEGPGDTGELFF. The chain links TRBV10-1 to TRBJ2-2, with D perhaps TRBD1 (6 bases). The germline gives CDR1 WNHNN, CDR2 SYGVQD (reference sequence). This CDR3 region has 15 residues. Trimming removed 2 bases at V and 3 bases at J, with 10 bases between.

The chain recombines TRBV19 with TRBJ1-6; perhaps TRBD1 as D (5 bases). Trimming shortened V by 5 bases and J by 6 bases, and 14 bases separated the two germline ends. The length of the CDR3 is 15 residues. CDR1 and CDR2 from the germline V gene are LNHDA and SQIVND (reference sequence). The CDR3 sequence is CASSGTARGNSPLHF. Here the CDR3 DNA reads TGTGCCAGTAGTGGGACTGCAAGGGGTAATTCACCCCTCCACTTT.

This rearrangement joins TRBV7-2 to TRBJ2-1; possible D gene TRBD2, 6 bases. Germline CDR1 reads SGHTA; CDR2 reads FQGNSA. V was pared by 5 bases and J by 4 bases, with 9 bases between. This CDR3 is built from 13 residues. The CDR3 coding sequence is TGTGCCAGCAGCGCGGGACTGTACAATGAGCAGTTCTTC. Protein sequence: CASSAGLYNEQFF.

The chain recombines TRBV5-1 with TRBJ1-2; D gene ambiguous. Germline V gene sequence: CDR1 SGHRS, CDR2 YFSETQ. V gave up 2 bases and J gave up 3 bases, with 8 bases separating them. This CDR3 comprises 13 residues. DNA for the CDR3: TGCGCCAGCAGCTTTGGCGGCGACTATGGCTACACCTTC. Its protein product is CASSFGGDYGYTF.

This chain connects TRBV9 to TRBJ2-2; TRBD2 matches 15 bases. The ends lost 4 bases at V and 5 bases at J; junction bases unmatched: 3. The CDR3 has 16 residues. The germline gives CDR1 SGDLS, CDR2 YYNGEE. The CDR3 bases are TGTGCCAGCAGCCCGGGACTAGCGGGGGGAACCGGGGAGCTGTTTTTT. Encoded protein: CASSPGLAGGTGELFF. The full variable domain, completed using reference TRBV9 and TRBJ2-2, is DSGVTQTPKHLITATGQRVTLRCSPRSGDLSVYWYQQSLDQGLQFLIQYYNGEERAKGNILERFSAQQFPDLHSELNLSSLELGDSALYFCASSPGLAGGTGELFFGEGSRLTVL.

The chain is built from TRBV29-1 and TRBJ2-7; 13 nucleotides match TRBD2. V lost 2 bases to trimming and J lost 1 base; unmatched junction nucleotides: 5. Germline V gene sequence: CDR1 SQVTM, CDR2 ANQGSEA. This CDR3 is 16 amino acids long. The CDR3 DNA reads TGCAGCGTTGAATCACCGGGACTAGCGGGGTCCTACGAGCAGTACTTC. Translating gives CSVESPGLAGSYEQYF.

The gene calls are TRBV6-5 and TRBJ2-7; 7 bases line up with TRBD1. The germline gives CDR1 MNHEY, CDR2 SVGAGI. CDR3 length: 15 amino acids. The ends lost 2 bases at V and 4 bases at J; junction bases unmatched: 8. The CDR3, as DNA: TGTGCCAGCAGTTACGGTGAAGGGGGCGGGTACGAGCAGTACGTC. It encodes CASSYGEGGGYEQYV.

The chain combines TRBV30 with TRBJ2-2; 10 positions match TRBD1. Germline CDR1 GTSNPN, CDR2 SVGIG (reference sequence). J gave up 4 bases and V 5 bases, and 1 base lay outside the gene matches. This CDR3 region has 13 residues. This CDR3 is CAWGQGVTGELFF. DNA for the CDR3: TGTGCCTGGGGACAGGGGGTCACCGGGGAGCTGTTTTTT.

V is TRBV7-2 and J is TRBJ2-5, with TRBD1 as a possible D gene (6 bases). From germline, CDR1 is SGHTA and CDR2 FQGNSA. V was clipped by 6 bases and J by 5 bases, with 10 bases between them. The CDR3 is 12 amino acids. The CDR3 bases are TGTGCCAGCAGAGGGGGTAGTGAGACCCAGTACTTC. Translating gives CASRGGSETQYF. Drawing the rest from reference TRBV7-2 and TRBJ2-5, the complete variable domain is GAGVSQSPSNKVTEKGKDVELRCDPISGHTALYWYRQSLGQGLEFLIYFQGNSAPDKSGLPSDRFSAERTGGSVSTLTIQRTQQEDSAVYLCASRGGSETQYFGPGTRLLVL.

The gene calls are TRBV2 and TRBJ2-7, with a tentative D call TRBD2 (6 bases). There are 13 residues in the CDR3. From germline, CDR1 is SNHLY and CDR2 FYNNEI. Trimming left V 7 bases short and J 2 bases short, with 12 bases between. The CDR3 nucleotides read TGTGCCAGCAAGGAGGGCGCTCCCTACGAGCAGTACGTC. Translation gives CASKEGAPYEQYV.